Shown below are 26 T cell receptor beta chains from a single sample sequenced in a study of blood T cell repertoires in COVID-19. TCRdb keeps only in-frame clones here, not all; method: immunoSEQ multiplex PCR. The data contain about 83,000 clones, about 84% of them seen just once; the ten biggest clones take up about 8.5%. Material: peripheral blood. These receptors originate from a man aged 50-60 years with active COVID-19.

V gene TRBV14 combines with J gene TRBJ2-3; TRBD2 aligns across 13 bases. Trimming cost V 4 bases and J 1 base; bases outside gene matches: 8. The CDR3 totals 18 residues. CDR1 SGHDN and CDR2 FVKESK come from the germline V gene. The CDR3 loop reads CASSPTSGRAGGTDTQYF. The CDR3 DNA is TGTGCCAGCAGCCCTACTAGCGGGAGGGCCGGTGGCACAGATACGCAGTATTTT.

The gene calls are TRBV7-6 and TRBJ2-2, with TRBD1 matching over 10 bases. CDR1 is SGHVS, CDR2 FNYEAQ, per germline. The CDR3 totals 16 residues. V shed 5 bases and J 2 bases; nucleotides not matched to a gene: 5. CDR3 DNA: TGTGCCAGCAGCGACCAGACAGGGGGCAACACCGGGGAGCTGTTTTTT. Translated, it gives CASSDQTGGNTGELFF.

The chain is built from TRBV6-5 and TRBJ2-3; possible D gene TRBD1, 5 bases. Germline V lookup: CDR1 MNHEY, CDR2 SVGAGI. This CDR3 is 15 amino acids long. The germline V and J ends were trimmed by 4 bases and 1 base, with 12 bases remaining between them. DNA of the CDR3: TGTGCCAGCAGTTCACAGGTCCCGCGCACAGATACGCAGTATTTT. Translation: CASSSQVPRTDTQYF.

This sequence joins TRBV5-4 and TRBJ2-3, with D possibly matching TRBD2 (6 bases). Trimming left V 0 bases short and J 8 bases short, with 10 bases between. Germline V gene sequence: CDR1 SGHNT, CDR2 YYREEE (reference sequence). The CDR3 is made up of 13 amino acids. The CDR3 nucleotides are TGTGCCAGCAGCTTGGACGGAGCGGGTACGCAGTATTTT. As protein: CASSLDGAGTQYF.

This clone occurred once. This chain joins TRBV4-3 and TRBJ2-1, with TRBD1 matching over 9 bases. V lost 1 base, J lost 6 bases, and 4 bases stayed unmatched. Germline CDR1 is LGHNA and CDR2 is YSLEER. The length of the CDR3 is 15 residues. The CDR3 DNA reads as TGCGCCAGCAGCCAAGCCCGGACAGGGGTCAATGAGCAGTTCTTC. This codes for CASSQARTGVNEQFF.

This chain joins TRBV21-1 and TRBJ2-3; TRBD2 is the table's D call and was not checked against the DNA. TRBV21-1 is designated a pseudogene. The CDR3 covers 17 residues. The DNA for the CDR3 is TGTGCCAGCAGCCCTACTTTGTGGCGGACTCTCACAGATACGCAGTATTTT. It translates to CASSPTLWRTLTDTQYF.

The chain combines TRBV7-2 with TRBJ2-7, with a weak D call TRBD1 (5 bases). Between the trimmed V and J ends, which lost 3 bases and 3 bases, there was a span of 9 bases. The CDR3 length is 13 residues. Germline values: CDR1 SGHTA, CDR2 FQGNSA. The CDR3 spells CASSFTGYYEQYF. The CDR3 region has the DNA TGTGCCAGCAGCTTTACAGGTTACTACGAGCAGTACTTC.

This chain joins TRBV19 and TRBJ1-4, with D maybe TRBD1 (6 bases). The CDR3 extends over 14 amino acids. V was shortened by 2 bases and J by 8 bases, with 12 bases between the two germline ends. Germline loops: CDR1 LNHDA, CDR2 SQIVND (reference sequence). CDR3 in amino acids: CASSILTGPEKLFF. CDR3 bases: TGTGCCAGTAGTATATTAACAGGGCCCGAAAAACTGTTTTTT.

This clone was observed a single time. This chain joins TRBV2 and TRBJ2-3; 10 bases are shared with TRBD1. Germline CDR1 reads SNHLY; CDR2 reads FYNNEI. CDR3 length equals 15 residues. The trim removed 7 bases at V and 2 bases at J, leaving 6 bases unmatched. In DNA form, the CDR3 reads TGTGCCAGCACCGGACAGGGGGTCTACACAGATACGCAGTATTTT. Residues: CASTGQGVYTDTQYF.

This chain joins TRBV24-1 and TRBJ1-1, with D maybe TRBD1 (6 bases). Germline CDR1 KGHDR, CDR2 SFDVKD. CDR3 length: 14 residues. Deletions cut 7 bases from V and 1 base from J, with 12 bases between. This CDR3 reads CATRETGGNTEAFF. The CDR3 region has the DNA TGTGCCACCAGGGAGACAGGAGGGAACACTGAAGCTTTCTTT.

As regards this clone: Its ends do not fully match the called genes, so a read error is possible. The V gene is TRBV7-7, the J gene TRBJ2-1; a possible D gene is TRBD1 (5 bases). This CDR3 spans 13 amino acids. The germline V gene encodes CDR1 SSHAT and CDR2 FNYEAQ (reference sequence). CDR3 residues: CASSLGQDNEQFF. DNA for the CDR3: TGTGCTAGCAGCCTCGGACAAGACAATGAGCAGTTCTTC. The full variable domain, completed using reference TRBV7-7 and TRBJ2-1, is GAGVSQSPRYKVTKRGQDVTLRCDPISSHATLYWYQQALGQGPEFLTYFNYEAQPDKSGLPSDRFSAERPEGSISTLTIQRTEQRDSAMYRCASSLGQDNEQFFGPGTRLTVL.

The chain recombines TRBV27 with TRBJ2-7; possibly TRBD1 for D (6 bases). V lost 5 bases and J 3 bases, leaving 20 bases between the germline ends. This CDR3 region has 16 residues. Germline values: CDR1 MNHEY, CDR2 SMNVEV (reference sequence). CDR3 in amino acids: CASSPQTGPKVYEQYF. The CDR3 region has the DNA TGTGCCAGCAGTCCCCAGACAGGTCCTAAAGTCTACGAGCAGTACTTC.

The chain uses TRBV4-1 and TRBJ2-3, with a tentative D call TRBD1 (5 bases). Germline values: CDR1 MGHRA, CDR2 YSYEKL. The V end was cut by 6 bases, the J end by 7 bases, with 20 bases between. The CDR3 length is 15 residues. For the CDR3, the DNA is TGCGCCAGCAGACTCGATGGGGCCCGCCTAAATACGCAGTATTTT. Translated, it gives CASRLDGARLNTQYF.

This chain joins TRBV27 and TRBJ2-5; D unclear. CDR1 MNHEY and CDR2 SMNVEV come from the germline V gene (reference sequence). V was trimmed by 5 bases and J by 3 bases, leaving 13 bases between them. The CDR3 consists of 14 residues. The CDR3, as DNA: TGTGCCAGCAGTCCCGAGGTCTATAAAGAGACCCAGTACTTC. Its translation: CASSPEVYKETQYF.

The V gene is TRBV13, the J gene TRBJ2-3, with TRBD2 matching over 12 bases. This CDR3 has 17 residues. The ends lost 3 bases at V and 0 bases at J; junction bases unmatched: 4. From germline, CDR1 is PRHDT and CDR2 FYEKMQ (reference sequence). CDR3 residues: CASSLRLAGASTDTQYF. In DNA, the CDR3 is TGTGCCAGCAGCTTGCGACTAGCGGGGGCTAGCACAGATACGCAGTATTTT. Full variable domain (outside the CDR3, taken from reference TRBV13 and TRBJ2-3): AAGVIQSPRHLIKEKRETATLKCYPIPRHDTVYWYQQGPGQDPQFLISFYEKMQSDKGSIPDRFSAQQFSDYHSELNMSSLELGDSALYFCASSLRLAGASTDTQYFGPGTRLTVL.

The rearrangement uses TRBV6-2 or TRBV6-3 and TRBJ2-7; D is possibly TRBD1 (6 bases). The ends were cut back, 5 bases at V and 4 bases at J, with 21 bases in the middle. There are 16 residues in the CDR3. Germline-derived CDR1 and CDR2 are MNHEY and SVGEGT. In DNA, the CDR3 is TGTGCCAGCAGTGCGAACTTCGGACAGAGTTTATACGAGCAGTACTTC. Translated, it gives CASSANFGQSLYEQYF.

The rearrangement joins TRBV27 to TRBJ2-7; TRBD1 might be the D (5 bases). CDR1 is MNHEY, CDR2 SMNVEV, per germline (reference sequence). V was shortened by 6 bases and J by 5 bases, with 14 bases between the two germline ends. The CDR3 consists of 13 residues. CDR3 amino acids: CASSRQTWDEQYF. In DNA, the CDR3 is TGTGCCAGCAGCAGACAGACTTGGGACGAGCAGTACTTC.

The V and J genes are TRBV9 and TRBJ1-3; D possibly corresponds to TRBD1 (6 bases). Germline assignment: CDR1 SGDLS and CDR2 YYNGEE. V lost 3 bases to trimming and J lost 11 bases, with 15 bases between them. This CDR3 is built from 13 residues. The CDR3 nucleotides read TGTGCCAGCAGCGCAGACAGGTGGGGCGCCATATATTTT. Amino acid sequence: CASSADRWGAIYF.

The rearrangement links TRBV30 to TRBJ2-7; D unresolved. Trimming removed 1 base at V and 3 bases at J, with 7 bases between. CDR1 and CDR2 (germline): GTSNPN, SVGIG (reference sequence). This CDR3 is 12 amino acids long. The CDR3 DNA follows: TGTGCCTGGAGTGGAGGTCTCTACGAGCAGTACTTC. It specifies CAWSGGLYEQYF. Supplemented by reference TRBV30 and TRBJ2-7, the full variable domain reads SQTIHQWPATLVQPVGSPLSLECTVEGTSNPNLYWYRQAAGRGLQLLFYSVGIGQISSEVPQNLSASRPQDRQFILSSKKLLLSDSGFYLCAWSGGLYEQYFGPGTRLTVT.

This clone was detected once. The J gene is TRBJ1-1, the V gene TRBV23-1; tentatively, D is TRBD1 (5 bases). TRBV23-1 is given ORF status, its function remaining uncertain. Trimming removed 6 bases at V and 7 bases at J, with 24 bases between. This CDR3 region has 16 residues. The DNA for the CDR3 is TGCGCCAGCAGGCTAAGGGGCGCGAGGCAGGAACGTGAAGCTTTCTTT. Translated: CASRLRGARQEREAFF.

CDR3 coding DNA: TGCAGCGTATACAGGAGCCCCTATGGCTACACCTTC. This encodes CSVYRSPYGYTF. The chain carries TRBV29-1 and TRBJ1-2, with D possibly TRBD1 on 5 matching bases. Looked up from germline, CDR1 is SQVTM and CDR2 is ANQGSEA. CDR3 length equals 12 residues. Trimming removed 6 bases at V and 4 bases at J, with 12 bases between. The whole variable domain, remainder taken from reference TRBV29-1 and TRBJ1-2, is SAVISQKPSRDICQRGTSLTIQCQVDSQVTMMFWYRQQPGQSLTLIATANQGSEATYESGFVIDKFPISRPNLTFSTLTVSNMSPEDSSIYLCSVYRSPYGYTFGSGTRLTVV.

The genes are TRBV9 and TRBJ2-7; 9 nucleotides align to TRBD1. The germline CDR1 and CDR2 sequences are SGDLS and YYNGEE. V dropped 3 bases and J dropped 3; count of bases not matched to a gene: 7. The CDR3 is 15 amino acids. The CDR3 sequence is CASSAYPGQGYEQYF. For the CDR3, the DNA is TGTGCCAGCAGCGCGTACCCGGGACAGGGCTACGAGCAGTACTTC.

The CDR3 reads CAGGGELFF. The CDR3 DNA follows: TGCGCAGGGGGCGGGGAGCTGTTTTTT. This chain links TRBV23-1 with TRBJ2-2; TRBD1 is a possible D gene (6 bases). TRBV23-1 is recorded as an ORF, its role being uncertain. The CDR3 is 9 amino acids.

The rearrangement links TRBV6-5 to TRBJ1-6; possibly TRBD1 for D (6 bases). Deletions cut 7 bases from V and 4 bases from J, with 14 bases between. There are 15 residues in the CDR3. Germline CDR1 is MNHEY and CDR2 is SVGAGI. The CDR3 sequence: CASTRTADYNSPLHF. CDR3 coding DNA: TGTGCCAGCACTCGGACAGCTGATTATAATTCACCCCTCCACTTT.

The chain employs TRBV5-5 and TRBJ1-5; the D is unclear. The CDR3 is 13 residues long. Germline V gene lookup returns CDR1 SGHKS and CDR2 YYEKEE (reference sequence). Trimming removed 1 base at V and 4 bases at J, with 6 bases between. CDR3 in amino acids: CASSLFLNQPQHF. Written as DNA, the CDR3 is TGTGCCAGCAGCTTGTTCCTTAATCAGCCCCAGCATTTT.

V is TRBV9 and J is TRBJ1-6, with 7 bases identical to TRBD1. Germline assignment: CDR1 SGDLS and CDR2 YYNGEE. CDR3 size: 14 residues. Trimming took 0 bases from V and 9 from J; bases not matched to a gene: 3. The CDR3 region has the DNA TGTGCCAGCAGCGTAGGACAGGGAGGTTCACCCCTCCACTTT. Translated: CASSVGQGGSPLHF.